This T cell receptor (beta chain) was found in a study of T cell responses to AZD1222 COVID-19 vaccine. This CDR3 is built from 14 residues. CDR1 and CDR2 from the germline V gene are MNHEY and SMNVEV (reference sequence). Between the trimmed V and J ends, which lost 8 bases and 7 bases, there was a span of 18 bases. Clones were read by immunoSEQ multiplex PCR, and TCRdb kept only the in-frame ones, dropping some. The repertoire holds approximately 220,000 clones, just over 90% seen once, with approximately 1% in the top ten. The sequenced sample was peripheral blood, obtained on day 0 of MenACWY control vaccination. The sequence was obtained from an adult in good health. This sequence joins TRBV27 and TRBJ1-5; a possible D gene is TRBD1 (6 bases). For the CDR3, the DNA is TGTGCCAGCTCCCATCGGGGGGCTATGCAGCCCCAGCATTTT. Translating gives CASSHRGAMQPQHF.